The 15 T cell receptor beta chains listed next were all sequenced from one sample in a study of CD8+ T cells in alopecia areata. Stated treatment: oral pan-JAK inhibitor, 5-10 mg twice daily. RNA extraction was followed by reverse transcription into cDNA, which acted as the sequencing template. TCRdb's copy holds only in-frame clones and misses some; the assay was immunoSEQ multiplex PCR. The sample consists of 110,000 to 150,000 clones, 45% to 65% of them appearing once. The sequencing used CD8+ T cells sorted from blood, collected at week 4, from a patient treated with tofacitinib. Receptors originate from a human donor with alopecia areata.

In DNA form, the CDR3 reads TGTGCCAGCAGCCCGGGGCCCCGGGGCAATCAGCCCCAGCATTTT. Protein product: CASSPGPRGNQPQHF. V and J are TRBV9 and TRBJ1-5; tentative D call: TRBD1 (5 bases). CDR3 length: 15 residues. Trimming pared 4 bases from V and 2 bases from J, leaving 13 bases between. Germline CDR1 reads SGDLS; CDR2 reads YYNGEE. Using reference TRBV9 and TRBJ1-5 for the parts outside the CDR3, the full variable domain is DSGVTQTPKHLITATGQRVTLRCSPRSGDLSVYWYQQSLDQGLQFLIQYYNGEERAKGNILERFSAQQFPDLHSELNLSSLELGDSALYFCASSPGPRGNQPQHFGDGTRLSIL.

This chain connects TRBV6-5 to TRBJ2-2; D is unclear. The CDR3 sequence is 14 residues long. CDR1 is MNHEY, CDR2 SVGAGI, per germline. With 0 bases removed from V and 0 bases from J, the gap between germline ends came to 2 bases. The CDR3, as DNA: TGTGCCAGCAGTTACTCCACGAACACCGGGGAGCTGTTTTTT. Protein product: CASSYSTNTGELFF.

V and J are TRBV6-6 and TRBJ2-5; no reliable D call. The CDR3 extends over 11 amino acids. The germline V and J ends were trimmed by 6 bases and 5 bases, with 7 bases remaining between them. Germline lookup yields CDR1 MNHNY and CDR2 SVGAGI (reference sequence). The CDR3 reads CASSRSETQYF. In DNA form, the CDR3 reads TGTGCCAGCAGCCGCTCGGAGACCCAGTACTTC.

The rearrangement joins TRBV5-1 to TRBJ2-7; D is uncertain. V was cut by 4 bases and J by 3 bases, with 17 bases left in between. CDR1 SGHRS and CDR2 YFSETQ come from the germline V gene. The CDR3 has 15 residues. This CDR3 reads CASSQAKDRNYEQYF. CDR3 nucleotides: TGCGCCAGCAGCCAGGCTAAGGACCGTAACTACGAGCAGTACTTC.

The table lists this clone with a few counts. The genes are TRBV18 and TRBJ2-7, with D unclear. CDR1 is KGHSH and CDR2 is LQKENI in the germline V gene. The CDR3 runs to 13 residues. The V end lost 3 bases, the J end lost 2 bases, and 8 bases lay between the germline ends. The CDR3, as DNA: TGTGCCAGCTCACCGGCCAAGCCCTACGAGCAGTACTTC. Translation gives CASSPAKPYEQYF. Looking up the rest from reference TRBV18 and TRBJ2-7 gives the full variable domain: NAGVMQNPRHLVRRRGQEARLRCSPMKGHSHVYWYRQLPEEGLKFMVYLQKENIIDESGMPKERFSAEFPKEGPSILRIQQVVRGDSAAYFCASSPAKPYEQYFGPGTRLTVT.

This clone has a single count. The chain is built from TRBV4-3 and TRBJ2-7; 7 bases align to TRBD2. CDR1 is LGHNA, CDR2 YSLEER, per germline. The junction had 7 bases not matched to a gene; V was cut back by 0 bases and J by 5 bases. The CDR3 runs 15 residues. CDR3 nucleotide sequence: TGCGCCAGCAGCCAAGATCTGGGTCGGGGGGACGAGCAGTACTTC. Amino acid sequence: CASSQDLGRGDEQYF.

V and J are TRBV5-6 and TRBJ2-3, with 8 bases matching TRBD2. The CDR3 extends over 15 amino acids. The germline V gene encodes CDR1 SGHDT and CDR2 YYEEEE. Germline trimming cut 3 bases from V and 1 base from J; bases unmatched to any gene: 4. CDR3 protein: CASSWDGRGTDTQYF. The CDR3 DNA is TGTGCCAGCAGCTGGGACGGGAGGGGCACAGATACGCAGTATTTT.

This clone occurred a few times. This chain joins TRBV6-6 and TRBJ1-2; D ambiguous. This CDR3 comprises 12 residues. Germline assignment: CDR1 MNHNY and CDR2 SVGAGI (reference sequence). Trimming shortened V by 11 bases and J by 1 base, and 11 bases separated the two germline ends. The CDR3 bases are TGTGCCGTTCAGGAATATAACTATGGCTACACCTTC. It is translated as CAVQEYNYGYTF.

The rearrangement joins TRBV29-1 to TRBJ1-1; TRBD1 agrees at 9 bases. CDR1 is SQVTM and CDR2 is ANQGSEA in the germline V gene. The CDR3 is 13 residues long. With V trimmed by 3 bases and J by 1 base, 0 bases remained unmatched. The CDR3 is CSVEDRGNTEAFF. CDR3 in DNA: TGCAGCGTTGAGGACAGGGGGAACACTGAAGCTTTCTTT. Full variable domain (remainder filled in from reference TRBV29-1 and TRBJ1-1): SAVISQKPSRDICQRGTSLTIQCQVDSQVTMMFWYRQQPGQSLTLIATANQGSEATYESGFVIDKFPISRPNLTFSTLTVSNMSPEDSSIYLCSVEDRGNTEAFFGQGTRLTVV.

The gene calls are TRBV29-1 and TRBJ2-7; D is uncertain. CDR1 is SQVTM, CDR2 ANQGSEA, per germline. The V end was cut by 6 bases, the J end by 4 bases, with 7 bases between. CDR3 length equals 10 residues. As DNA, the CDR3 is TGCAGCGTCCTCATTTACGAGCAGTACTTC. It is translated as CSVLIYEQYF.

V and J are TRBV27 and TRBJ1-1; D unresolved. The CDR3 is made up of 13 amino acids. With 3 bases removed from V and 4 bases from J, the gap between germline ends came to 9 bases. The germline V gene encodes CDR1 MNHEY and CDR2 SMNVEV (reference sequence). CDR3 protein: CASSLIMATEAFF. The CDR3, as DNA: TGTGCCAGCAGTTTGATAATGGCCACTGAAGCTTTCTTT.

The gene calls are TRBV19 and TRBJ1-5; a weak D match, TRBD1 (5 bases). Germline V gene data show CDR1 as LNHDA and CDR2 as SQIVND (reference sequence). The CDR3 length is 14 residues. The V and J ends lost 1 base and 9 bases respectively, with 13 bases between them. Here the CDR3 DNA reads TGTGCCAGTAGTATAGTGGACACAACTCGGCCCCAGCATTTT. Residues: CASSIVDTTRPQHF.

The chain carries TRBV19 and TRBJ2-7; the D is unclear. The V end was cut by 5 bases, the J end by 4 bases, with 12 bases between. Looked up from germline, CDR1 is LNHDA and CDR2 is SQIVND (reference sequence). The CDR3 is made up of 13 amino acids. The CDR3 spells CASSPQELYEQYF. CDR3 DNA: TGTGCCAGTAGTCCGCAGGAGCTTTACGAGCAGTACTTC. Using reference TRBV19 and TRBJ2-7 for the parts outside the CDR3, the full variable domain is DGGITQSPKYLFRKEGQNVTLSCEQNLNHDAMYWYRQDPGQGLRLIYYSQIVNDFQKGDIAEGYSVSREKKESFPLTVTSAQKNPTAFYLCASSPQELYEQYFGPGTRLTVT.

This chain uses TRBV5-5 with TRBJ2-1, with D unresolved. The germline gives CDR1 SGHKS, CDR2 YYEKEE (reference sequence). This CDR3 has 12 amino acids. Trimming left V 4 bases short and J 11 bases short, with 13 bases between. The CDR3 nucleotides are TGTGCCAGCAGCCACCCCGACACTCAGCAGTTCTTC. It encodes CASSHPDTQQFF.

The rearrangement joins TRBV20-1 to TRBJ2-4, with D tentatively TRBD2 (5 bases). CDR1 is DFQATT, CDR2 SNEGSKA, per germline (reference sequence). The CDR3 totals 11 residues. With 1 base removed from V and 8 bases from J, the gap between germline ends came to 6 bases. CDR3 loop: CSARVGDIQYF. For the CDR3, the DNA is TGCAGTGCTAGAGTCGGGGACATTCAGTACTTC.